The 7 T cell receptor beta chains presented below share a single source sample, sequenced in a study of blood T cell repertoires in COVID-19 (dated by TCRdb to 2018 to 2021). Libraries were built with the immunoSEQ multiplex PCR assay. TCRdb retrieved this table from immuneACCESS and kept in-frame rearrangements only. Not all clones are present; in checked studies, unresolved V genes account for under half, and no reason is known for the remainder. The sample includes about 330,000 clones, with over 75% observed a single time. Roughly 7.8% of the sample is in the top ten clones. Sequenced: peripheral blood. The receptors were gathered from a human donor in a cohort sampled during active COVID-19.

The J gene is TRBJ1-5, the V gene TRBV19; a possible D gene is TRBD1 (5 bases). V was clipped by 1 base and J by 7 bases, with 14 bases between them. This CDR3 spans 15 amino acids. CDR1 is LNHDA and CDR2 is SQIVND in the germline V gene (reference sequence). The CDR3 DNA reads as TGTGCCAGTAGTATAGTCAGGGTAGGTAACCAGCCCCAGCATTTT. Its translation: CASSIVRVGNQPQHF. The variable domain in full, completed from reference TRBV19 and TRBJ1-5, reads DGGITQSPKYLFRKEGQNVTLSCEQNLNHDAMYWYRQDPGQGLRLIYYSQIVNDFQKGDIAEGYSVSREKKESFPLTVTSAQKNPTAFYLCASSIVRVGNQPQHFGDGTRLSIL.

This chain links TRBV13 with TRBJ1-1; possibly TRBD1 for D (6 bases). Trimming took off 4 bases at V and 6 bases at J, with 15 bases between the two ends. Germline V gives CDR1 PRHDT, CDR2 FYEKMQ (reference sequence). The CDR3 extends over 14 amino acids. The CDR3 DNA reads as TGTGCCAGCAGCTACGGGACATCAGGTGCTGAAGCTTTCTTT. Translating gives CASSYGTSGAEAFF.

The V call is TRBV5-6, the J call TRBJ2-2; D is unclear. CDR3 length: 13 amino acids. V lost 4 bases, J lost 3 bases, and 7 bases lay in between. From germline, CDR1 is SGHDT and CDR2 YYEEEE. The DNA of the CDR3 is TGTGCCAGCAGCGATAGTTACACCGGGGAGCTGTTTTTT. It encodes CASSDSYTGELFF. Looking up the rest from reference TRBV5-6 and TRBJ2-2 gives the full variable domain: DAGVTQSPTHLIKTRGQQVTLRCSPKSGHDTVSWYQQALGQGPQFIFQYYEEEERQRGNFPDRFSGHQFPNYSSELNVNALLLGDSALYLCASSDSYTGELFFGEGSRLTVL.

The chain employs TRBV19 and TRBJ1-2; 7 bases match TRBD1. The CDR3 length is 15 residues. CDR1 is LNHDA and CDR2 is SQIVND in the germline V gene (reference sequence). The V segment lost 4 bases and the J segment 2 bases; nucleotides outside the gene matches: 7. The CDR3 DNA reads TGTGCCAGTAGTAGAGGGACGGGACAGAACTATGGCTACACCTTC. This codes for CASSRGTGQNYGYTF.

This rearrangement joins TRBV2 to TRBJ1-2; 7 nucleotides agree with TRBD1. The CDR3 extends over 14 amino acids. The V gene end was trimmed by 10 bases and the J gene end by 7 bases; junction bases not matched to a gene: 15. CDR1 SNHLY and CDR2 FYNNEI come from the germline V gene. DNA for the CDR3: TGTGCCACTTCACTACAGGGGAGTAAGGGTGGCTACACCTTC. It translates to CATSLQGSKGGYTF.

J is TRBJ2-5 and V is TRBV3-1 (or the pseudogene TRBV3-2), with 14 nucleotides matching TRBD2. This CDR3 spans 17 amino acids. V was pared by 4 bases and J by 5 bases, with 9 bases of the junction left unmatched. Germline V CDR1 and CDR2: LGHDT, YNNKEL (reference sequence). CDR3 loop: CASSPRLAGGLTETQYF. The CDR3 region has the DNA TGTGCCAGCAGCCCCCGACTAGCGGGGGGGCTAACGGAGACCCAGTACTTC.

This clone was detected once. The V gene is TRBV4-2, the J gene TRBJ1-2; D perhaps matches TRBD1 (5 bases). V was clipped by 4 bases and J by 4 bases, with 25 bases between them. CDR1 is LGHNA and CDR2 is YNFKEQ in the germline V gene. The CDR3 covers 18 residues. The CDR3 DNA sequence: TGTGCCAGCAGCCCCTATGGGGCCACGGTCTTGTCTGGCTATGGCTACACCTTC. It yields the protein CASSPYGATVLSGYGYTF.